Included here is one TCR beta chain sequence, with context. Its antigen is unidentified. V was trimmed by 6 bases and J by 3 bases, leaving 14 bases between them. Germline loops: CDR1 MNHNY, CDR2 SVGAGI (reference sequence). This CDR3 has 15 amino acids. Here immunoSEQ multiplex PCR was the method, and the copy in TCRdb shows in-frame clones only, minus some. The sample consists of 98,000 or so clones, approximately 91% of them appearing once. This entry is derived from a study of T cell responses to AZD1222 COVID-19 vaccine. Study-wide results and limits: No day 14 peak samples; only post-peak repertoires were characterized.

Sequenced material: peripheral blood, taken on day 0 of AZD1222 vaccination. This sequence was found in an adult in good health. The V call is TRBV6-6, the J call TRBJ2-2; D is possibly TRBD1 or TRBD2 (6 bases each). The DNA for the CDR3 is TGTGCCAGCAGCCTATCGGGGGCCTACACCGGGGAGCTGTTTTTT. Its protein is CASSLSGAYTGELFF.